Each of the 25 T cell receptor beta chains below was sequenced from the same sample in a study of pediatric ulcerative colitis. The data were produced by immunoSEQ multiplex PCR, yet TCRdb's version contains in-frame clones alone and is incomplete. The profile shows under 50,000 clones, 78% of them singletons. The rectum was sampled with one to two pinch biopsies at colonoscopy. The sequenced material came from gut tissue. The receptors here all came from a girl between 5 and 17 years old with moderate ulcerative colitis.

The chain joins TRBV5-1 to TRBJ2-3; 8 nucleotides align to TRBD2. The CDR3 runs 18 residues. After removal of 0 bases from V and 3 bases from J, the junction contained 12 bases not matched to a gene. Germline-derived CDR1 and CDR2 are SGHRS and YFSETQ. In DNA form, the CDR3 reads TGCGCCAGCAGCTTGGGAGGCAGCGGGAGTGATAGGACAGATACGCAGTATTTT. It encodes CASSLGGSGSDRTDTQYF.

This clone has a handful of counts. The rearrangement uses TRBV19 and TRBJ2-3; the D is unclear. There are 14 residues in the CDR3. Trimming pared 5 bases from V and 2 bases from J, leaving 11 bases between. The germline CDR1 and CDR2 sequences are LNHDA and SQIVND (reference sequence). CDR3 in amino acids: CASSPGFYTDTQYF. For the CDR3, the DNA is TGTGCCAGTAGTCCTGGTTTTTACACAGATACGCAGTATTTT.

The genes are TRBV7-9 and TRBJ1-2, with 8 bases fitting TRBD1. CDR3 length: 13 residues. V was pared by 2 bases and J by 8 bases, with 4 bases of the junction left unmatched. Germline CDR1 and CDR2: SEHNR and FQNEAQ (reference sequence). Written as DNA, the CDR3 is TGTGCCAGCAGCTTAAGTGGGACAGGCGGCTACACCTTC. It encodes CASSLSGTGGYTF.

The chain combines TRBV9 with TRBJ1-1; no firm D call. CDR1 is SGDLS, CDR2 YYNGEE, per germline. The CDR3 loop spans 13 amino acids. V was pared by 0 bases and J by 3 bases, with 6 bases between. The CDR3 here is CASSVDIYTEAFF. CDR3 DNA sequence: TGTGCCAGCAGCGTAGACATCTACACTGAAGCTTTCTTT.

This chain's CDR3 is CASSRGAGEKLFF. The CDR3 coding sequence is TGTGCCAGCAGTCGGGGGGCAGGGGAAAAACTGTTTTTT. The rearrangement joins TRBV6-1 to TRBJ1-4; maybe TRBD1 (6 bases). The V end was cut by 5 bases, the J end by 8 bases, with 12 bases between. CDR1 is MNHNS, CDR2 SASEGT, per germline. This CDR3 has 13 residues.

The rearrangement joins TRBV19 to TRBJ2-3; D perhaps matches TRBD2 (7 bases). CDR3 length: 16 residues. CDR1 is LNHDA and CDR2 is SQIVND in the germline V gene (reference sequence). V lost 2 bases and J 5 bases, leaving 17 bases between the germline ends. The CDR3 region has the DNA TGTGCCAGTAGTATACTGGCGGGGGCGCTCATAGATACGCAGTATTTT. Encoded protein: CASSILAGALIDTQYF.

The chain links TRBV2 to TRBJ1-5; D uncertain. CDR3 length equals 12 residues. V was pared by 5 bases and J by 4 bases, with 6 bases between. From germline, CDR1 is SNHLY and CDR2 FYNNEI. The CDR3 nucleotides are TGTGCCAGCAGTTCGGGGAATCAGCCCCAGCATTTT. Its translation is CASSSGNQPQHF.

The chain uses TRBV12-5 and TRBJ2-1; no reliable D call. Per the germline V gene, CDR1 is LGHNT and CDR2 is FRNRAP. The CDR3 sequence is 12 residues long. V shed 1 base and J shed 4 bases, with 2 bases lying between them. CDR3 DNA: TGTGCTAGTGGTTTGGGATACAATGAGCAGTTCTTC. It translates to CASGLGYNEQFF.

The rearrangement links TRBV2 to TRBJ1-5; no firm D call. The CDR3 length is 14 residues. Between the trimmed V and J ends, which lost 4 bases and 6 bases, there was a span of 13 bases. Germline assignment: CDR1 SNHLY and CDR2 FYNNEI. CDR3 coding DNA: TGTGCCAGCAGTGTGATTAGGATGGGTCAGCCCCAGCATTTT. Its translation is CASSVIRMGQPQHF.

The V and J genes are TRBV27 and TRBJ2-3; a weak D match, TRBD2 (5 bases). Germline lookup yields CDR1 MNHEY and CDR2 SMNVEV (reference sequence). V lost 1 base and J 4 bases, leaving 12 bases between the germline ends. This CDR3 is built from 15 residues. Here the CDR3 DNA reads TGTGCCAGCAGTTTATTAGGTCTGCGGGCAGATACGCAGTATTTT. This sequence encodes CASSLLGLRADTQYF.

V and J are TRBV7-6 and TRBJ2-5; 10 nucleotides match TRBD1. Looked up from germline, CDR1 is SGHVS and CDR2 is FNYEAQ. Losses at the gene ends were 0 bases for V and 4 bases for J; bases not matched to a gene: 5. This CDR3 region has 16 residues. Here the CDR3 reads CASSLAGTGVGETQYF. The CDR3 DNA sequence: TGTGCCAGCAGCTTAGCCGGGACAGGGGTGGGAGAGACCCAGTACTTC.

The V call is TRBV10-3, the J call TRBJ2-2; D is unclear. The V gene lost 6 bases and the J gene lost 5 bases, with 7 bases spanning the gap. The CDR3 spans 12 residues. Germline CDR1 ENHRY, CDR2 SYGVKD. Here the CDR3 DNA reads TGTGCCATCAGGGGCCCAACCGGGGAGCTGTTTTTT. Encoded protein: CAIRGPTGELFF.

The chain has TRBV28 and TRBJ2-1; TRBD2 is a possible D gene (6 bases). The CDR3 sequence is 13 residues long. Germline V gene sequence: CDR1 MDHEN, CDR2 SYDVKM. V lost 4 bases and J lost 9, with 13 bases in between. The CDR3 loop is CASSSNGRVEQFF. As DNA, the CDR3 is TGTGCCAGCAGTTCCAACGGGAGAGTTGAGCAGTTCTTC.

This clone has only one observation. The chain joins TRBV7-8 to TRBJ2-6; no definite D call. The CDR3 extends over 14 amino acids. The ends were cut back, 3 bases at V and 0 bases at J, with 3 bases in the middle. CDR1 is SGHVS, CDR2 FQNEAQ, per germline. The CDR3 DNA follows: TGTGCCAGCAGCTTCCTCTCTGGGGCCAACGTCCTGACTTTC. It codes for CASSFLSGANVLTF.

The V call is TRBV7-2, the J call TRBJ2-2; 7 bases match TRBD1. J lost 8 bases, V lost 3 bases, and 6 bases had no gene match. This CDR3 contains 14 residues. Germline V gene lookup returns CDR1 SGHTA and CDR2 FQGNSA. The CDR3 here is CASSLAPGQGELFF. The CDR3 nucleotides are TGTGCCAGCAGCTTGGCGCCGGGACAGGGGGAGCTGTTTTTT.

The chain recombines TRBV6-5 with TRBJ1-1; D perhaps matches TRBD1 (6 bases). Germline V gene data show CDR1 as MNHEY and CDR2 as SVGAGI. This CDR3 is built from 13 residues. The V gene lost 5 bases and the J gene lost 4 bases, with 11 bases spanning the gap. This CDR3 reads CASSEQGSTEAFF. DNA for the CDR3: TGTGCCAGCAGTGAACAGGGATCCACTGAAGCTTTCTTT.

Points on this clone: Other DNA sequences within the sample encode an identical CDR3. The CDR3 is CASSLEASGRGYNEQFF. The CDR3 nucleotides are TGCGCCAGCAGCTTGGAGGCTAGCGGTAGGGGGTACAATGAGCAGTTCTTC. The gene calls are TRBV5-1 and TRBJ2-1, with a weak D call TRBD2 (7 bases). Per germline, CDR1 SGHRS and CDR2 YFSETQ. CDR3 length: 17 amino acids. V gave up 0 bases and J gave up 4 bases, with 17 bases separating them.

The rearrangement links TRBV10-3 to TRBJ1-1, with a possible D match to TRBD1 (6 bases). Germline V gene lookup returns CDR1 ENHRY and CDR2 SYGVKD. The V end was cut by 2 bases, the J end by 3 bases, with 13 bases between. This CDR3 contains 15 residues. CDR3 in DNA: TGTGCCATCAGTGAGACCAGGGGTTCCGACACTGAAGCTTTCTTT. The encoded protein is CAISETRGSDTEAFF.

The V gene is TRBV6-5, the J gene TRBJ2-5; possibly TRBD2 for D (6 bases). Trimming stripped 0 bases from V and 11 bases from J, with 19 bases between. Germline-derived CDR1 and CDR2 are MNHEY and SVGAGI. CDR3 length: 15 residues. CDR3 sequence reads: CASSYSRLAPGAQYF. The DNA for the CDR3 is TGTGCCAGCAGTTACTCGAGACTGGCCCCGGGAGCGCAGTACTTC.

The chain carries TRBV2 and TRBJ2-1; D is unresolved. The V end was cut by 0 bases, the J end by 2 bases, with 11 bases between. Per germline, CDR1 SNHLY and CDR2 FYNNEI. The CDR3 has 16 amino acids. Here the CDR3 reads CASSEALQYPYNEQFF. CDR3 coding DNA: TGTGCCAGCAGTGAAGCGCTTCAGTACCCCTACAATGAGCAGTTCTTC.

As DNA, the CDR3 is TGTGCCAGCAAACGGGAAGCTATTAATGAAAAACTGTTTTTT. This sequence encodes CASKREAINEKLFF. The chain combines TRBV6-5 with TRBJ1-4; D is undetermined. The CDR3 spans 14 residues. Germline V gene data show CDR1 as MNHEY and CDR2 as SVGAGI. Trimming took off 7 bases at V and 4 bases at J, with 13 bases between the two ends.

The CDR3 DNA reads as TGTGCCAGCAGCCTCCGCCTGGGAGAGGACTATGGCTACACCTTC. Amino acids: CASSLRLGEDYGYTF. This rearrangement joins TRBV7-8 to TRBJ1-2; no firm D call. CDR3 length equals 15 residues. Germline V gene lookup returns CDR1 SGHVS and CDR2 FQNEAQ. V dropped 5 bases and J dropped 3 bases, with 16 bases sitting between them.

The rearrangement uses TRBV28 and TRBJ2-7; maybe TRBD2 (6 bases). The CDR3 consists of 14 residues. Trimming cost V 5 bases and J 7 bases, with 18 bases left between them. CDR1 is MDHEN and CDR2 is SYDVKM in the germline V gene. As DNA, the CDR3 is TGTGCCAGCAGTCCGGCCGGGGGATCGGGGGAGCAGTACTTC. The encoded protein is CASSPAGGSGEQYF.

The chain links TRBV9 to TRBJ2-3, with a weak D call TRBD2 (6 bases). The V gene lost 1 base and the J gene lost 0 bases, with 9 bases spanning the gap. The CDR3 runs to 15 residues. Per germline, CDR1 SGDLS and CDR2 YYNGEE. This CDR3 is CASSVTGLSTDTQYF. The CDR3 nucleotides are TGTGCCAGCAGCGTAACGGGACTGAGCACAGATACGCAGTATTTT. Complete variable domain (other parts from reference TRBV9 and TRBJ2-3): DSGVTQTPKHLITATGQRVTLRCSPRSGDLSVYWYQQSLDQGLQFLIQYYNGEERAKGNILERFSAQQFPDLHSELNLSSLELGDSALYFCASSVTGLSTDTQYFGPGTRLTVL.

The chain uses TRBV28 and TRBJ2-2; D is unclear. The CDR3 loop spans 11 amino acids. Trimming removed 7 bases from V and 2 bases from J, with 2 bases in between. CDR1 MDHEN and CDR2 SYDVKM come from the germline V gene. The CDR3 nucleotides read TGTGCCAGCACCAACACCGGGGAGCTGTTTTTT. Translated: CASTNTGELFF.